Presented here are 18 T cell receptor beta chains from one specimen sequenced in a study of regulatory and conventional T cells in RAG deficiency. Conventional CD4+ T cells were sorted from blood as CD25-low CD127-high cells. Produced via immunoSEQ multiplex PCR; TCRdb's table is partial and in-frame only. Seen here are under 45,000 clones, 76% observed once, and the top ten hold around 3.4%. These sequences were also reported in another study, on regulatory T cells. That investigation notes: Primers: 52 TRBV forward and 13 TRBJ reverse.

What was sequenced was CD4+ effector T cells sorted from blood. The receptor source for this set is a human donor in good health.

The V call is TRBV7-3, the J call TRBJ2-5, with TRBD1 as a possible D gene (5 bases). This CDR3 is built from 13 residues. Germline V gene lookup returns CDR1 SGHTA and CDR2 FQGTGA. The ends were cut back, 7 bases at V and 5 bases at J, with 14 bases in the middle. The chain's CDR3 is CASTASAGETQYF. CDR3 nucleotides: TGTGCCAGCACCGCAAGCGCAGGGGAGACCCAGTACTTC. Filled out from reference TRBV7-3 and TRBJ2-5, the complete variable domain reads GAGVSQTPSNKVTEKGKYVELRCDPISGHTALYWYRQSLGQGPEFLIYFQGTGAADDSGLPNDRFFAVRPEGSVSTLKIQRTERGDSAVYLCASTASAGETQYFGPGTRLLVL.

This clone was found a few times. The chain links TRBV29-1 to TRBJ2-5, with D possibly matching TRBD1 (5 bases). The CDR3 consists of 18 residues. V dropped 7 bases and J dropped 0 bases, with 27 bases sitting between them. From germline, CDR1 is SQVTM and CDR2 ANQGSEA. This chain's CDR3 is CSAHPLRVGQEYQETQYF. DNA of the CDR3: TGCAGCGCTCACCCACTCCGAGTGGGGCAAGAGTACCAAGAGACCCAGTACTTC.

The rearrangement uses TRBV5-4 and TRBJ2-7, with D hard to call. V was pared by 0 bases and J by 3 bases, with 7 bases between. The CDR3 has 13 amino acids. Germline CDR1 SGHNT, CDR2 YYREEE (reference sequence). The DNA of the CDR3 is TGTGCCAGCAGCTTGGGCCCAGACTACGAGCAGTACTTC. Translated: CASSLGPDYEQYF.

The chain links TRBV2 to TRBJ1-5; 7 nucleotides match TRBD1. The germline V gene encodes CDR1 SNHLY and CDR2 FYNNEI. The CDR3 loop spans 14 amino acids. V trimming: 3 bases; J trimming: 2 bases; junction bases outside the gene matches: 1. The CDR3: CASSDQGGNQPQHF. Written as DNA, the CDR3 is TGTGCCAGCAGTGATCAGGGGGGCAATCAGCCCCAGCATTTT.

This chain joins TRBV2 and TRBJ1-4; D remains unclear. Trimming stripped 7 bases from V and 4 bases from J, with 10 bases between. The CDR3 length is 13 residues. Germline V gives CDR1 SNHLY, CDR2 FYNNEI. This chain's CDR3 is CASIRTVNEKLFF. CDR3 coding DNA: TGTGCCAGCATCCGGACGGTTAATGAAAAACTGTTTTTT. Full variable domain (missing parts from reference TRBV2 and TRBJ1-4): EPEVTQTPSHQVTQMGQEVILRCVPISNHLYFYWYRQILGQKVEFLVSFYNNEISEKSEIFDDQFSVERPDGSNFTLKIRSTKLEDSAMYFCASIRTVNEKLFFGSGTQLSVL.

This chain links TRBV11-1 with TRBJ2-2, with D possibly TRBD1 on 6 matching bases. The CDR3 is made up of 13 amino acids. V lost 5 bases and J lost 7, with 11 bases in between. Germline loops: CDR1 SGHAT, CDR2 FQDESV (reference sequence). The CDR3 nucleotides are TGTGCCAGCAGCCACAGGGAGCACGGGGAGCTGTTTTTT. Its protein product is CASSHREHGELFF.

CDR3 in DNA: TGTGCCAGCAGTGCGCAGGGGAGCAATCAGCCCCAGCATTTT. As protein: CASSAQGSNQPQHF. The chain uses TRBV2 and TRBJ1-5; D possibly corresponds to TRBD1 (6 bases). The CDR3 covers 14 residues. CDR1 and CDR2 from the germline V gene are SNHLY and FYNNEI. The V end lost 4 bases, the J end lost 1 base, and 8 bases lay between the germline ends.

The chain joins TRBV5-6 to TRBJ1-1; D may be TRBD1 (5 bases). The germline V gene encodes CDR1 SGHDT and CDR2 YYEEEE. This CDR3 has 15 amino acids. Between the trimmed V and J ends, which lost 5 bases and 3 bases, there was a span of 17 bases. The CDR3 DNA reads TGTGCCAGCAGTGGGCCGATTCTAGGGGACACTGAAGCTTTCTTT. It is translated as CASSGPILGDTEAFF.

In the case of this clone: One junction end does not reproduce the germline sequence, and a read error may be involved. The chain links TRBV9 to TRBJ2-1, with 10 bases identical to TRBD2. The germline V gene has CDR1 SGDLS and CDR2 YYNGEE. This CDR3 comprises 12 residues. The CDR3: CASSGVGLATLF. DNA of the CDR3: TGTGCCAGCAGCGGGGTGGGACTAGCGACGCTCTTC.

The chain recombines TRBV30 with TRBJ2-1; TRBD2 matches at 8 bases. This CDR3 spans 15 amino acids. Losses at the gene ends were 0 bases for V and 6 bases for J; bases not matched to a gene: 7. CDR1 is GTSNPN, CDR2 SVGIG, per germline (reference sequence). CDR3 protein: CAWSVSGSGVNEQFF. Written as DNA, the CDR3 is TGTGCCTGGAGTGTGAGTGGTAGCGGGGTCAATGAGCAGTTCTTC.

The DNA for the CDR3 is TGTGCCAGCAGCCGGGACAGGGGTTACGAGCAGTACTTC. Protein sequence: CASSRDRGYEQYF. The rearrangement uses TRBV6-5 and TRBJ2-7, with 10 bases lining up with TRBD1. CDR3 length equals 13 residues. CDR1 MNHEY and CDR2 SVGAGI come from the germline V gene. The V gene end was trimmed by 6 bases and the J gene end by 4 bases; junction bases not matched to a gene: 3.

The chain joins TRBV2 to TRBJ1-5, with D unclear. The CDR3 extends over 12 amino acids. Trimming cost V 9 bases and J 7 bases, with 13 bases left between them. Germline CDR1 and CDR2: SNHLY and FYNNEI. The CDR3 spells CASSSVGQPQHF. The CDR3 region has the DNA TGTGCCAGTTCTTCGGTGGGACAGCCCCAGCATTTT.

The CDR3 nucleotides read TGCAGTGCTAGAATCGACAATGAGCAGTTCTTC. Translation gives CSARIDNEQFF. The rearrangement links TRBV20-1 to TRBJ2-1, with D hard to call. CDR3 size: 11 residues. Germline V gives CDR1 DFQATT, CDR2 SNEGSKA (reference sequence). The ends were cut back, 2 bases at V and 5 bases at J, with 4 bases in the middle.

This chain connects TRBV5-1 to TRBJ2-7, with D possibly TRBD1 on 6 matching bases. This CDR3 comprises 17 residues. Germline assignment: CDR1 SGHRS and CDR2 YFSETQ. V lost 2 bases to trimming and J lost 0 bases, with 18 bases between them. The CDR3 nucleotides are TGCGCCAGCAGCTTCCAAGTGACAGGAATAAGCTCCTACGAGCAGTACTTC. It translates to CASSFQVTGISSYEQYF.

CDR3 in amino acids: CASSSTGTANGNTIYF. CDR3 coding DNA: TGCGCCAGCAGCTCGACCGGGACGGCAAATGGAAACACCATATATTTT. The V call is TRBV5-1, the J call TRBJ1-3, with a possible D match to TRBD1 (5 bases). Per germline, CDR1 SGHRS and CDR2 YFSETQ. The CDR3 is 16 amino acids. V lost 3 bases to trimming and J lost 3 bases, with 16 bases between them.

The V call is TRBV2, the J call TRBJ2-7; TRBD1 matches 9 bases. The CDR3 has 14 amino acids. With V trimmed by 6 bases and J by 5 bases, 8 bases remained unmatched. The V gene's germline CDR1 is SNHLY and CDR2 FYNNEI. The CDR3 loop is CASSPYRGQDEQYF. CDR3 sequence (DNA): TGTGCCAGCAGCCCTTACAGGGGGCAAGACGAGCAGTACTTC. The whole variable domain, remainder taken from reference TRBV2 and TRBJ2-7, is EPEVTQTPSHQVTQMGQEVILRCVPISNHLYFYWYRQILGQKVEFLVSFYNNEISEKSEIFDDQFSVERPDGSNFTLKIRSTKLEDSAMYFCASSPYRGQDEQYFGPGTRLTVT.

CDR3 in amino acids: CASSLSQLGGSPLHF. CDR3 coding DNA: TGTGCCAGCAGCTTGTCACAGTTGGGAGGTTCACCCCTCCACTTT. The genes are TRBV5-6 and TRBJ1-6, with unresolved D. The V gene's germline CDR1 is SGHDT and CDR2 YYEEEE. The CDR3 totals 15 residues. V lost 1 base and J 9 bases, leaving 14 bases between the germline ends. The full variable domain, with the rest looked up from reference TRBV5-6 and TRBJ1-6, is DAGVTQSPTHLIKTRGQQVTLRCSPKSGHDTVSWYQQALGQGPQFIFQYYEEEERQRGNFPDRFSGHQFPNYSSELNVNALLLGDSALYLCASSLSQLGGSPLHFGNGTRLTVT.

J is TRBJ2-2 and V is TRBV5-4, with no clear D. Trimming cost V 4 bases and J 4 bases, with 11 bases left between them. The CDR3 is made up of 14 amino acids. CDR1 SGHNT and CDR2 YYREEE come from the germline V gene (reference sequence). In DNA form, the CDR3 reads TGTGCCAGCAGCACAGACCCGGCCACCGGGGAGCTGTTTTTT. This translates into CASSTDPATGELFF.